The 18 T cell receptor beta chains below come from one sample, sequenced in a study of post-analysis software for immune sequencing data. Study-wide points: Patients used roughly five TRBV segments, including TRBV5-6, TRBV5-1 and TRBV20-1, more often than controls.

Their antigens are not known. Each TCR beta cDNA library carried unique molecular identifiers. A single record per CDR3 protein comes from TCRdb applying MiXCR to the PCR reads. The sample has about 820,000 distinct CDR3 sequences, about 57% seen once. The sample comprised blood. Receptor source: a girl under 18 with multiple sclerosis.

V usage is TRBV9 and J usage is TRBJ2-7; 12 bases are shared with TRBD1. The V segment lost 0 bases and the J segment 2 bases; nucleotides outside the gene matches: 3. CDR1 and CDR2 (germline): SGDLS, YYNGEE. The CDR3 has 16 amino acids. The CDR3: CASSVAGQGAPYEQYF. For the CDR3, the DNA is TGTGCCAGCAGCGTAGCGGGACAGGGGGCCCCCTACGAGCAGTACTTC.

The chain employs TRBV29-1 and TRBJ1-1; unclear D gene. The V and J ends lost 3 bases and 6 bases respectively, with 14 bases between them. Germline CDR1 SQVTM, CDR2 ANQGSEA. The CDR3 covers 13 residues. CDR3 in amino acids: CSVERTAAAEAFF. DNA for the CDR3: TGCAGCGTTGAGAGAACGGCCGCCGCTGAAGCTTTCTTT. Full variable domain (remainder filled in from reference TRBV29-1 and TRBJ1-1): SAVISQKPSRDICQRGTSLTIQCQVDSQVTMMFWYRQQPGQSLTLIATANQGSEATYESGFVIDKFPISRPNLTFSTLTVSNMSPEDSSIYLCSVERTAAAEAFFGQGTRLTVV.

V usage is TRBV30 and J usage is TRBJ2-4; D call uncertain. This CDR3 is built from 13 residues. The V gene lost 3 bases and the J gene lost 3 bases, with 9 bases spanning the gap. Germline assignment: CDR1 GTSNPN and CDR2 SVGIG (reference sequence). This chain's CDR3 is CAWSGSGKNIQYF. The CDR3 DNA sequence: TGTGCCTGGAGCGGGTCGGGCAAAAACATTCAGTACTTC.

This chain connects TRBV29-1 to TRBJ2-1; 9 bases map to TRBD1. TRBJ2-7 explains the end of the DNA better; the J call may be wrong. Germline loops: CDR1 SQVTM, CDR2 ANQGSEA. CDR3 length: 14 residues. CDR3 loop: CSVAGTGTYNEQYF. CDR3 DNA sequence: TGCAGCGTTGCCGGGACAGGGACCTACAATGAGCAGTACTTC.

This chain links TRBV5-1 with TRBJ1-2; TRBD1 aligns across 10 bases. Unmatched junction bases numbered 10, after V lost 4 bases and J lost 7 bases. Germline assignment: CDR1 SGHRS and CDR2 YFSETQ. This CDR3 region has 15 residues. DNA of the CDR3: TGCGCCAGCAGCCCGTTGGGACAGGGGTTCCCTGGCTACACCTTC. Its protein product is CASSPLGQGFPGYTF. The full variable domain, with the rest looked up from reference TRBV5-1 and TRBJ1-2, is KAGVTQTPRYLIKTRGQQVTLSCSPISGHRSVSWYQQTPGQGLQFLFEYFSETQRNKGNFPGRFSGRQFSNSRSEMNVSTLELGDSALYLCASSPLGQGFPGYTFGSGTRLTVV.

CDR3 nucleotide sequence: TGCGCCAGCAGCTTGGAGGGACAGAATCAGCCCCAGCATTTT. Translated: CASSLEGQNQPQHF. The V call is TRBV5-1, the J call TRBJ1-5, with TRBD1 matching over 7 bases. This CDR3 region has 14 residues. From germline, CDR1 is SGHRS and CDR2 YFSETQ. V trimming: 0 bases; J trimming: 4 bases; junction bases outside the gene matches: 1.

The chain uses TRBV7-3 and TRBJ2-6; 7 bases map to TRBD2. CDR3 length: 18 amino acids. Germline V gene sequence: CDR1 SGHTA, CDR2 FQGTGA. Losses at the gene ends were 1 base for V and 2 bases for J; bases not matched to a gene: 8. The CDR3 region has the DNA TGTGCCAGCAGCTTAAGGGGGGGACGGATTCCTGGGGCCAACGTCCTGACTTTC. Protein: CASSLRGGRIPGANVLTF.

This clonotype has more than one count but fewer than ten. This chain connects TRBV5-1 to TRBJ2-5; 7 bases map to TRBD2. CDR3 length equals 16 residues. V gave up 0 bases and J gave up 7 bases; unmatched junction bases: 12. Germline V lookup: CDR1 SGHRS, CDR2 YFSETQ. The CDR3 sequence is CASSLVLTSSFVTQYF. DNA of the CDR3: TGCGCCAGCAGCTTGGTTTTGACTAGCAGCTTCGTGACCCAGTACTTC.

V gene TRBV10-3 combines with J gene TRBJ2-7; D unresolved. Germline CDR1 and CDR2: ENHRY and SYGVKD. The CDR3 has 15 amino acids. V was trimmed by 3 bases and J by 0 bases, leaving 12 bases between them. The CDR3 spells CAISDSYRSSYEQYF. CDR3 in DNA: TGTGCCATCAGTGATAGTTATCGCAGCTCCTACGAGCAGTACTTC.

The V call is TRBV7-2, the J call TRBJ2-3, with 12 bases identical to TRBD2. Germline-derived CDR1 and CDR2 are SGHTA and FQGNSA. This CDR3 is built from 15 residues. With V trimmed by 5 bases and J by 6 bases, 6 bases remained unmatched. The CDR3 protein is CASSPGLAGLDTQYF. DNA of the CDR3: TGTGCCAGCAGCCCCGGACTAGCGGGATTGGATACGCAGTATTTT. Complete variable domain (other parts from reference TRBV7-2 and TRBJ2-3): GAGVSQSPSNKVTEKGKDVELRCDPISGHTALYWYRQSLGQGLEFLIYFQGNSAPDKSGLPSDRFSAERTGGSVSTLTIQRTQQEDSAVYLCASSPGLAGLDTQYFGPGTRLTVL.

The chain recombines TRBV2 with TRBJ2-7, with D maybe TRBD2 (7 bases). Germline V gene data show CDR1 as SNHLY and CDR2 as FYNNEI. Trimming took 11 bases from V and 7 from J, leaving 21 bases between them. The CDR3 is 13 residues long. CDR3: CASAGRGAGEQYF. The CDR3 DNA sequence: TGTGCCTCGGCGGGACGGGGGGCTGGGGAGCAGTACTTC.

The chain has TRBV12-3 or TRBV12-4 and TRBJ1-1, with TRBD1 as a possible D gene (5 bases). CDR3 length: 13 residues. V was clipped by 7 bases and J by 2 bases, with 11 bases between them. The CDR3 spells CASIRRANTEAFF. The CDR3 DNA sequence: TGTGCCAGCATCCGCAGGGCTAACACTGAAGCTTTCTTT.

This chain joins TRBV27 and TRBJ1-6; TRBD1 matches 7 bases. CDR1 is MNHEY, CDR2 SMNVEV, per germline (reference sequence). Germline trimming cut 8 bases from V and 3 bases from J; bases unmatched to any gene: 7. CDR3 length: 15 residues. The CDR3, as DNA: TGTGCCAGCCAGGGACAGTTCAGCTATAATTCACCCCTCCACTTT. Its translation: CASQGQFSYNSPLHF.

This chain links TRBV2 with TRBJ1-5, with D possibly TRBD1 on 6 matching bases. The CDR3 runs to 15 residues. Germline loops: CDR1 SNHLY, CDR2 FYNNEI. The V end lost 6 bases, the J end lost 4 bases, and 16 bases lay between the germline ends. This CDR3 reads CASRVGGTSNQPQHF. CDR3 DNA: TGTGCCAGCAGGGTTGGGGGGACAAGTAATCAGCCCCAGCATTTT.

This clonotype was observed a few times. This chain links TRBV5-1 with TRBJ2-1, with 10 bases fitting TRBD2. CDR3 size: 16 residues. The V gene's germline CDR1 is SGHRS and CDR2 YFSETQ. V dropped 4 bases and J dropped 0; count of bases not matched to a gene: 4. The CDR3 nucleotides are TGCGCCAGCAGCGGCCGGACTAGCGGCTCCTACAATGAGCAGTTCTTC. It translates to CASSGRTSGSYNEQFF.

J is TRBJ1-1 and V is TRBV29-1; possibly TRBD1 for D (5 bases). There are 12 residues in the CDR3. Between the trimmed V and J ends, which lost 6 bases and 4 bases, there was a span of 12 bases. Germline CDR1 SQVTM, CDR2 ANQGSEA. CDR3 residues: CSVQGAATEAFF. CDR3 nucleotide sequence: TGCAGCGTCCAGGGTGCGGCCACTGAAGCTTTCTTT.

The V and J genes are TRBV5-1 and TRBJ2-7; 7 bases line up with TRBD1. Trimming took 3 bases from V and 5 from J; bases not matched to a gene: 11. Germline CDR1 reads SGHRS; CDR2 reads YFSETQ. This CDR3 has 15 residues. The CDR3 coding sequence is TGCGCCAGCAGCTCCCACCCGGTAGGGGGCAACGAGCAGTACTTC. This codes for CASSSHPVGGNEQYF.

A few counts support this clonotype. The chain has TRBV6-6 and TRBJ2-7, with D maybe TRBD1 (5 bases). This CDR3 spans 13 amino acids. V lost 2 bases, J lost 2 bases, and 7 bases lay in between. CDR1 is MNHNY, CDR2 SVGAGI, per germline (reference sequence). CDR3 residues: CASSYDRAYEQYF. CDR3 DNA: TGTGCCAGCAGTTACGACAGAGCCTACGAGCAGTACTTC.